The rows below give T cell receptor beta chains drawn from one sample of a study of cytomegalovirus exposure and HLA in healthy donors. Generated by immunoSEQ multiplex PCR, the TCRdb table keeps only in-frame clones and is missing some. The profile shows fewer than 120,000 clones, approximately 82% of them singletons. The sample consisted of PBMCs. The receptors derive from a man aged 30 to 39 in good health and CMV-seropositive. CDR3s include the opening cysteine and the closing phenylalanine or tryptophan. The D gene is left open where the match is weak. Size values are once, few and many counts, or a class for expanded clones, and some rows have none.

TRBV4-3	.	.	TRBJ1-3	TGCGCCAGCAGCCAAGATGAGGTAGCTGGAAACACCATATATTTT	CASSQDEVAGNTIYF
TRBV5-4	.	.	TRBJ2-7	TGTGCCAGCAGTCCAGGTGGGCTGCCCCCATGGTACTTC	CASSPGGLPPWYF
TRBV10-3	.	TRBD1	TRBJ1-3	TGTGCCATCAGTGGGGGACAGCTCTTCCACTCTGGAAACACCATATATTTT	CAISGGQLFHSGNTIYF
TRBV11-3	.	TRBD2	TRBJ2-3	TGTGCCAGCAGCGACGGGACTAGTATTTCAGATACGCAGTATTTT	CASSDGTSISDTQYF
TRBV5-6	.	TRBD1	TRBJ2-1	TGTGCCAGCAGGGAAAGGGACAGGGAGAGGGGTTGGCCCTGGAATGAGCAGTTCTTC	CASRERDRERGWPWNEQFF
TRBV28	.	TRBD1	TRBJ2-3	TGTGCCAGCAGCCGGGACAGGGCCACAGATACGCAGTATTTT	CASSRDRATDTQYF
TRBV29-1	.	TRBD1	TRBJ2-7	TGCAGCGTTGAGGGACAGATTCCCTACGAGCAGTACTTC	CSVEGQIPYEQYF
TRBV10-2	.	.	TRBJ1-1	TGCGCCAGCAGTGAGTCAGCTACGGGACAAGAGAACACTGAAGCTTTCTTT	CASSESATGQENTEAFF
TRBV5-1	.	TRBD2	TRBJ2-3	TGCGCCAGCAGCTTGGAACGGGGGGGCACAGATACGCAGTATTTT	CASSLERGGTDTQYF
TRBV4-3	.	.	TRBJ1-3	TGCGCCAGCAGCCAAGGGGCAGCCCAGTCTGGAAACACCATATATTTT	CASSQGAAQSGNTIYF
TRBV6-1	.	.	TRBJ1-6	TGTGCCAGCAGCGCACAGGGAACGAATTCACCCCTCCACTTT	CASSAQGTNSPLHF
TRBV27	.	TRBD1	TRBJ1-4	TGTGCCAGCAGTTTGGTCGGGACAGCTGAAAAACTGTTTTTT	CASSLVGTAEKLFF
TRBV7-9	.	TRBD1	TRBJ2-1	TGTGCCAGCAGCGGACAGGGGGGAGTAACCTACAATGAGCAGTTCTTC	CASSGQGGVTYNEQFF
TRBV7-9	.	TRBD1	TRBJ2-7	TGTGCCAGCAGCCAACCGGGACAGGGGTCCTACGAGCAGTACTTC	CASSQPGQGSYEQYF
TRBV6-5	.	.	TRBJ2-2	TGTGCCAGCAGTTACGGTCCTAGCACCGGGGAGCTGTTTTTT	CASSYGPSTGELFF
TRBV13	.	.	TRBJ2-2	TGTGCCAGCACCCACCCTGAGAAGGGGTACACCGGGGAGCTGTTTTTT	CASTHPEKGYTGELFF
TRBV19	.	.	TRBJ1-2	TGTGCCAGTAGTACCCACGGACAAACTCTGTCAGTCGGGAACTATGGCTACACCTTC	CASSTHGQTLSVGNYGYTF
TRBV11-3	once	.	TRBJ2-5	TGTGCCAGCAGCCGGCGTGGGGGGGGCCAGGAAGAGACCCAGTACTTC	CASSRRGGGQEETQYF
TRBV6-4	.	.	TRBJ2-3	TGTGCCAGCAGTGCCGGAGGGGCTAGCACAGATACGCAGTATTTT	CASSAGGASTDTQYF
TRBV5-1	.	TRBD1	TRBJ1-2	TGCGCCAGCAGCCCGCTTGGACAGGGGATTAACTATGGCTACACCTTC	CASSPLGQGINYGYTF